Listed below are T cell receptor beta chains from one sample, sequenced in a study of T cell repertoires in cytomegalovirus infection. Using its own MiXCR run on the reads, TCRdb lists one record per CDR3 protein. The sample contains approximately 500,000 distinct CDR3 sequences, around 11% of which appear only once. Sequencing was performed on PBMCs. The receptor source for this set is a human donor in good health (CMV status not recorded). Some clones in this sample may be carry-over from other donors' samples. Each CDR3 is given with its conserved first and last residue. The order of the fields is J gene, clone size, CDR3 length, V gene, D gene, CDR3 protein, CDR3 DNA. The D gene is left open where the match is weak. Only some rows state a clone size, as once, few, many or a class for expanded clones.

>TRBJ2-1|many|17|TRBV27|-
CASSFGQGRGTYNEQFF
TGTGCCAGCAGTTTCGGCCAGGGGAGAGGGACCTACAATGAGCAGTTCTTC
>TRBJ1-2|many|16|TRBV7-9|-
CASRRGGEGMTNGYTF
TGTGCCAGCAGGCGGGGGGGGGAGGGGATGACGAATGGCTACACCTTC
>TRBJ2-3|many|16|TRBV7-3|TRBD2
CASSPTYGGGRDTQYF
TGTGCCAGCAGCCCCACCTACGGGGGGGGCCGAGATACGCAGTATTTT
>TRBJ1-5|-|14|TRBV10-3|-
CAISEGSSNQPQHF
TGTGCCATCAGTGAGGGAAGCAGCAATCAGCCCCAGCATTTT
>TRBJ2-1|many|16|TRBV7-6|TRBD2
CASSTMTSGSTNEQFF
TGTGCCAGCAGCACCATGACTAGCGGGAGTACCAATGAGCAGTTCTTC
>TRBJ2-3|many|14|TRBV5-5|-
CASSLTQAADTQYF
TGTGCCAGCAGCTTGACACAGGCGGCAGATACGCAGTATTTT
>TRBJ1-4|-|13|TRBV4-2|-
CASSPAEDEKLFF
TGTGCCAGCAGCCCCGCAGAGGATGAAAAACTGTTTTTT
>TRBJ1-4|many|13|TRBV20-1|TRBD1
CSAKWTGDEKLFF
TGCAGTGCTAAATGGACAGGAGATGAAAAACTGTTTTTT
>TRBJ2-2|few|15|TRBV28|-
CASSPSPVNTGELFF
TGTGCCAGCAGTCCGTCCCCCGTAAACACCGGGGAGCTGTTTTTT
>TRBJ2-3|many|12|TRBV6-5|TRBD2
CASSPRRGAQYF
TGTGCCAGCAGTCCAAGGCGGGGGGCGCAGTATTTT
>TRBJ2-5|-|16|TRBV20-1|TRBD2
CSARGGTSGSGETQYF
TGCAGTGCTAGAGGGGGGACTAGCGGGAGTGGAGAGACCCAGTACTTC
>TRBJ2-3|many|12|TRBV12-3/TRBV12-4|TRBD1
CASSWGQGAQYF
TGTGCCAGCAGTTGGGGACAGGGAGCGCAGTATTTT
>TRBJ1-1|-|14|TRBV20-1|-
CSAPLRGWITEAFF
TGCAGTGCTCCTCTTAGGGGGTGGATCACTGAAGCTTTCTTT
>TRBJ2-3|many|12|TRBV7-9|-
CASSPGLDTQYF
TGTGCCAGCAGCCCCGGACTAGATACGCAGTATTTT
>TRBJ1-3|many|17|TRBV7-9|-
CASSLVWTAEPGNTIYF
TGTGCCAGCAGCTTAGTGTGGACAGCAGAACCTGGAAACACCATATATTTT
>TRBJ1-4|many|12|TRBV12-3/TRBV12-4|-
CASSFPGQKLFF
TGTGCCAGCAGTTTTCCGGGGCAGAAACTGTTTTTT
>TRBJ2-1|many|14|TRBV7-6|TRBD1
CASSLTGAGGEQFF
TGTGCCAGCAGCCTAACAGGGGCGGGCGGTGAGCAGTTCTTC
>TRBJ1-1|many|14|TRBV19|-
CASSIIARGTEAFF
TGTGCCAGTAGTATAATTGCCAGGGGCACTGAAGCTTTCTTT
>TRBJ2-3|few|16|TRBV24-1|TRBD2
CATSDSPGGSLGTQYF
TGTGCCACCAGTGATTCCCCGGGAGGGAGTCTAGGTACGCAGTATTTT
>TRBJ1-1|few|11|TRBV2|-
CASGWNTEAFF
TGTGCCAGCGGTTGGAACACTGAAGCTTTCTTT